A single sample is the source of the 18 T cell receptor beta chains below, sequenced in a study of T cell repertoires in cytomegalovirus infection. No antigen has been assigned to these receptors. MiXCR was run by TCRdb on the reads, yielding one entry per CDR3 protein. Of about 900,000 distinct CDR3 sequences detected, around 32% appear once; the ten largest clones hold under 15%. The material sequenced was cultured CD8+ T cells from PBMCs, taken from culture after CMV antigen stimulation. Receptor source: a human donor in good health (CMV status not recorded). Some clones in this sample may be carry-over from other donors' samples.

The chain has TRBV10-3 and TRBJ2-1; unclear D gene. From germline, CDR1 is ENHRY and CDR2 SYGVKD. The CDR3 is 11 residues long. The V end was cut by 8 bases, the J end by 5 bases, with 7 bases between. CDR3 in DNA: TGTGCCATCGGTCCGGACAATGAGCAGTTCTTC. This codes for CAIGPDNEQFF.

This chain joins TRBV2 and TRBJ1-5; 7 bases are a match to TRBD1. V lost 8 bases, J lost 1 base, and 5 bases stayed unmatched. CDR1 and CDR2 (germline): SNHLY, FYNNEI. The CDR3 totals 14 residues. The CDR3 sequence: CASSGTESNQPQHF. The CDR3 DNA sequence: TGTGCCAGCTCCGGGACAGAGAGCAATCAGCCCCAGCATTTT.

The genes are TRBV7-9 and TRBJ2-3; no definite D call. The CDR3 is 12 amino acids. V was clipped by 5 bases and J by 6 bases, with 9 bases between them. Germline-derived CDR1 and CDR2 are SEHNR and FQNEAQ (reference sequence). The CDR3 coding sequence is TGTGCCAGCAGCCGCAGCCAGGATACGCAGTATTTT. Protein: CASSRSQDTQYF.

This clonotype came up a few times. The chain links TRBV7-2 to TRBJ2-7; TRBD2 agrees at 12 bases. This CDR3 contains 15 residues. From germline, CDR1 is SGHTA and CDR2 FQGNSA. V dropped 3 bases and J dropped 1; count of bases not matched to a gene: 1. The CDR3 spells CASSFGLAGSYEQYV. CDR3 nucleotide sequence: TGTGCCAGCAGCTTTGGACTAGCGGGGTCCTACGAGCAGTACGTC.

This clonotype has a handful of counts. The chain employs TRBV4-1 and TRBJ2-3; 9 nucleotides line up with TRBD2. This CDR3 region has 16 residues. V lost 3 bases, J lost 2 bases, and 6 bases stayed unmatched. From germline, CDR1 is MGHRA and CDR2 YSYEKL. CDR3 sequence reads: CASSQPTSGSTDTQYF. For the CDR3, the DNA is TGCGCCAGCAGCCAGCCGACTAGCGGATCCACAGATACGCAGTATTTT.

This clonotype appeared a few times. The chain links TRBV7-9 to TRBJ2-7, with D tentatively TRBD1 (5 bases). CDR1 and CDR2 from the germline V gene are SEHNR and FQNEAQ (reference sequence). This CDR3 is 11 amino acids long. Trimming took 4 bases from V and 7 from J, leaving 8 bases between them. Written as DNA, the CDR3 is TGTGCCAGCAGCTCGCCAGGGGAGCAGTACTTC. As protein: CASSSPGEQYF.

Here the CDR3 reads CASSTSGLAGIADTQYF. CDR3 DNA sequence: TGTGCCAGCAGCACATCCGGACTAGCGGGGATCGCAGATACGCAGTATTTT. The rearrangement uses TRBV28 and TRBJ2-3; TRBD2 aligns across 12 bases. V trimming: 6 bases; J trimming: 4 bases; junction bases outside the gene matches: 11. Germline V gene sequence: CDR1 MDHEN, CDR2 SYDVKM. The CDR3 totals 17 residues.

The chain has TRBV28 and TRBJ2-5, with D perhaps matching TRBD1 (6 bases). Trimming left V 2 bases short and J 9 bases short, with 22 bases between. CDR1 is MDHEN, CDR2 SYDVKM, per germline. The CDR3 extends over 16 amino acids. This CDR3 is CASSLSSRGNKRPQYF. In DNA, the CDR3 is TGTGCCAGCAGTTTAAGCTCGAGGGGGAATAAGAGACCCCAGTACTTC.

The chain carries TRBV6-8 and TRBJ1-1, with D perhaps TRBD1 (6 bases). Trimming took 6 bases from V and 6 from J, leaving 17 bases between them. CDR1 is MNHGY and CDR2 is SAAAGT in the germline V gene. The CDR3 is 14 residues long. The CDR3 reads CASSPIRDNPEAFF. The CDR3 DNA sequence: TGTGCCAGCAGCCCAATCAGGGACAACCCTGAAGCTTTCTTT.

The chain couples TRBV11-1 to TRBJ2-1, with D perhaps TRBD2 (6 bases). V was shortened by 1 base and J by 3 bases, with 10 bases between the two germline ends. The CDR3 covers 15 residues. CDR1 SGHAT and CDR2 FQDESV come from the germline V gene (reference sequence). The CDR3 here is CASSLVAAGYNEQFF. The CDR3 DNA reads TGTGCCAGCAGCTTAGTAGCGGCAGGCTACAATGAGCAGTTCTTC. Variable domain in full (rest from reference TRBV11-1 and TRBJ2-1): EAEVAQSPRYKITEKSQAVAFWCDPISGHATLYWYRQILGQGPELLVQFQDESVVDDSQLPKDRFSAERLKGVDSTLKIQPAELGDSAMYLCASSLVAAGYNEQFFGPGTRLTVL.

The rearrangement links TRBV6-5 to TRBJ1-1; unclear D gene. Germline loops: CDR1 MNHEY, CDR2 SVGAGI. The CDR3 runs 14 residues. Trimming pared 0 bases from V and 5 bases from J, leaving 10 bases between. In DNA form, the CDR3 reads TGTGCCAGCAGTTACTCGAGTCTCGGGACTGAAGCTTTCTTT. Translating it yields CASSYSSLGTEAFF.

The rearrangement links TRBV12-3 or TRBV12-4 to TRBJ1-2; D ambiguous. Between the trimmed V and J ends, which lost 4 bases and 11 bases, there was a span of 8 bases. The length of the CDR3 is 10 residues. CDR3 nucleotide sequence: TGTGCCAGCAGTTCCGCAGAGTACACCTTC. Translating it yields CASSSAEYTF.

The chain combines TRBV7-9 with TRBJ2-7; D might be TRBD1 or TRBD2, each matching 5 bases. The CDR3 extends over 12 amino acids. From germline, CDR1 is SEHNR and CDR2 FQNEAQ (reference sequence). CDR3 in amino acids: CASSSSGATFHV. The CDR3, as DNA: TGTGCCAGCAGCTCATCCGGGGCCACCTTTCATGTC.

This clonotype has at least ten counts. The chain combines TRBV6-1 with TRBJ1-2, with D possibly TRBD1 on 5 matching bases. V gave up 1 base and J gave up 2 bases, with 5 bases separating them. The germline V gene has CDR1 MNHNS and CDR2 SASEGT. This CDR3 has 13 residues. The CDR3 DNA is TGTGCCAGCAGTGAAGACAGGAACTATGGCTACACCTTC. Translating it yields CASSEDRNYGYTF.

The chain carries TRBV4-1 and TRBJ2-3; 8 bases line up with TRBD2. CDR1 MGHRA and CDR2 YSYEKL come from the germline V gene. The junction had 7 bases not matched to a gene; V was cut back by 0 bases and J by 5 bases. The CDR3 loop spans 16 amino acids. CDR3 in DNA: TGCGCCAGCAGCCAAGAAGGGCGGGGGGTGGTAGATACGCAGTATTTT. Protein: CASSQEGRGVVDTQYF.

This clonotype has just a few counts. The genes are TRBV7-9 and TRBJ2-2, with D perhaps assigned TRBD1 or TRBD2 (5 bases each). CDR3 length: 13 amino acids. V gave up 7 bases and J gave up 2 bases, with 8 bases separating them. CDR1 and CDR2 (germline): SEHNR, FQNEAQ (reference sequence). CDR3 nucleotides: TGTGCCAGCACTGGGACCAACACCGGGGAGCTGTTTTTT. Translating gives CASTGTNTGELFF.

Details on this clonotype: A much more abundant neighbour one base away suggests this may be a read error. This chain connects TRBV7-2 to TRBJ2-1; D may correspond to TRBD1 or TRBD2 (6 bases each). This CDR3 is built from 11 residues. Germline assignment: CDR1 SGHTA and CDR2 FQGNSA. CDR3 coding DNA: TGTGTCAGCGTCGGGGGCGAGGGCTGGTTCTTC. Translated, it gives CVSVGGEGWFF.

The sample holds a few counts of this clonotype. This sequence joins TRBV3-1 and TRBJ1-1, with D possibly TRBD1 on 5 matching bases. The CDR3 length is 16 residues. Germline CDR1 reads LGHDT; CDR2 reads YNNKEL (reference sequence). Trimming pared 0 bases from V and 4 bases from J, leaving 15 bases between. The CDR3 is CASSQDRGFASTEAFF. DNA for the CDR3: TGTGCCAGCAGCCAAGATCGGGGGTTCGCGAGCACTGAAGCTTTCTTT.